Shown below are 22 T cell receptor beta chains from a single sample sequenced in a study of identical twins. TCRdb passed the 5' RACE reads through MiXCR, listing each CDR3 protein once. The sample includes about 520,000 distinct CDR3 sequences, about 20% of them seen just once. The same data also contributed to another study, on T cells expressing NK-cell markers.

The specimen was CD4+ T cells sorted from blood. The source is a woman between 18 and 30 years old in good health.

In this sample, this clonotype turned up many times. This sequence joins TRBV5-1 and TRBJ2-2, with TRBD2 matching 10 bases. The germline V gene encodes CDR1 SGHRS and CDR2 YFSETQ. V dropped 0 bases and J dropped 3; count of bases not matched to a gene: 2. This CDR3 is built from 16 residues. CDR3: CASSLVGTSDTGELFF. CDR3 DNA sequence: TGCGCCAGCAGCTTGGTCGGGACTAGCGACACCGGGGAGCTGTTTTTT.

This clonotype was observed a few times. V is TRBV5-6 and J is TRBJ2-1; no definite D call. Germline V gene lookup returns CDR1 SGHDT and CDR2 YYEEEE. There are 14 residues in the CDR3. V shed 4 bases and J shed 4 bases, with 12 bases lying between them. CDR3: CASSPTGLYNEQFF. CDR3 DNA sequence: TGTGCCAGCAGCCCCACGGGTTTGTACAATGAGCAGTTCTTC.

The V gene is TRBV7-2, the J gene TRBJ1-5; no clear D. The CDR3 consists of 12 residues. V lost 5 bases, J lost 7 bases, and 9 bases lay in between. Germline loops: CDR1 SGHTA, CDR2 FQGNSA. The CDR3 sequence is CASSAEGQPQHF. CDR3 DNA: TGTGCCAGCAGCGCGGAAGGGCAGCCCCAGCATTTT.

The chain employs TRBV28 and TRBJ2-7, with D perhaps given as TRBD1 or TRBD2 (5 bases each). This CDR3 comprises 16 residues. From germline, CDR1 is MDHEN and CDR2 SYDVKM. The V end lost 6 bases, the J end lost 3 bases, and 21 bases lay between the germline ends. The CDR3, as DNA: TGTGCCAGCAGCACCCCCCGGGACGGGCACCTCTACGAGCAGTACTTC. Its translation: CASSTPRDGHLYEQYF.

The chain has TRBV20-1 and TRBJ1-5; TRBD1 might be the D (5 bases). Per the germline V gene, CDR1 is DFQATT and CDR2 is SNEGSKA (reference sequence). The CDR3 consists of 15 residues. The V end was cut by 3 bases, the J end by 6 bases, with 18 bases between. CDR3 protein: CSARDDRSFRQPQHF. CDR3 nucleotides: TGCAGTGCTAGGGATGACAGATCCTTCCGTCAGCCCCAGCATTTT.

This rearrangement joins TRBV23-1 to TRBJ2-1, with D perhaps matching TRBD1 (6 bases). TRBV23-1 is placed among ORFs of uncertain function. Trimming took off 7 bases at V and 5 bases at J, with 18 bases between the two ends. The CDR3 is 15 amino acids. The DNA for the CDR3 is TGCGCCAGCAATATCCTCAGGGGTTCAAACAATGAGCAGTTCTTC. Its translation is CASNILRGSNNEQFF.

The chain carries TRBV29-1 and TRBJ1-1; TRBD1 matches 7 bases. This CDR3 is built from 13 residues. With 7 bases clipped from V and 1 base from J, the junction kept 6 bases outside the gene matches. Germline V CDR1 and CDR2: SQVTM, ANQGSEA. CDR3 nucleotide sequence: TGCAGCGCTATACAGGGGTGGAACACTGAAGCTTTCTTT. This codes for CSAIQGWNTEAFF.

The chain is built from TRBV30 and TRBJ2-7; 9 bases are a match to TRBD2. V lost 2 bases and J lost 6; bases outside the gene matches: 8. CDR3 size: 14 residues. Germline CDR1 reads GTSNPN; CDR2 reads SVGIG (reference sequence). CDR3 amino acids: CAWSILAGPLEQYF. CDR3 coding DNA: TGTGCCTGGAGTATACTAGCGGGCCCCCTCGAGCAGTACTTC. Full variable domain (missing parts from reference TRBV30 and TRBJ2-7): SQTIHQWPATLVQPVGSPLSLECTVEGTSNPNLYWYRQAAGRGLQLLFYSVGIGQISSEVPQNLSASRPQDRQFILSSKKLLLSDSGFYLCAWSILAGPLEQYFGPGTRLTVT.

The chain combines TRBV30 with TRBJ2-3, with 7 nucleotides matching TRBD1. The CDR3 extends over 12 amino acids. Per the germline V gene, CDR1 is GTSNPN and CDR2 is SVGIG (reference sequence). The V segment lost 3 bases and the J segment 4 bases; nucleotides outside the gene matches: 1. Here the CDR3 DNA reads TGTGCCTGGAGCCAGGGGGCAGATACGCAGTATTTT. Residues: CAWSQGADTQYF.

This clonotype has a handful of counts. The chain combines TRBV4-3 with TRBJ2-3, with D possibly matching TRBD2 (7 bases). This CDR3 is 15 amino acids long. Germline CDR1 LGHNA, CDR2 YSLEER. V was clipped by 3 bases and J by 2 bases, with 12 bases between them. CDR3 DNA: TGCGCCAGCAGCCACGGGCGGGGGCCCACAGATACGCAGTATTTT. Its protein product is CASSHGRGPTDTQYF.

The rearrangement joins TRBV4-3 to TRBJ1-5; D is ambiguous. The CDR3 runs to 15 residues. Trimming cost V 0 bases and J 3 bases, with 9 bases left between them. Germline-derived CDR1 and CDR2 are LGHNA and YSLEER. CDR3 sequence reads: CASSQDKRYNQPQHF. CDR3 nucleotides: TGCGCCAGCAGCCAAGACAAGAGGTACAATCAGCCCCAGCATTTT.

The table lists this clonotype with a few counts. The chain uses TRBV12-3 or TRBV12-4 and TRBJ2-5; D possibly corresponds to TRBD2 (6 bases). The CDR3 is made up of 15 amino acids. Trimming left V 5 bases short and J 5 bases short, with 18 bases between. The CDR3 protein is CASSPRLGYSETQYF. The DNA of the CDR3 is TGTGCCAGCAGTCCTCGACTAGGCTATAGCGAGACCCAGTACTTC.

The chain joins TRBV7-9 to TRBJ2-3, with D perhaps matching TRBD1 (6 bases). Trimming stripped 5 bases from V and 4 bases from J, with 19 bases between. The CDR3 runs to 16 residues. Germline V gives CDR1 SEHNR, CDR2 FQNEAQ (reference sequence). The CDR3 reads CASSLPGQGRPDTQYF. Here the CDR3 DNA reads TGTGCCAGCAGCCTCCCGGGGCAGGGGCGTCCAGATACGCAGTATTTT.

This clonotype appeared a few times. The CDR3 region has the DNA TGTGCCAGCAGCTTAACGTCGGGGAGGGGTGGGGAGACCCAGTACTTC. Translated: CASSLTSGRGGETQYF. This chain links TRBV7-8 with TRBJ2-5, with 7 bases that match TRBD2. This CDR3 contains 16 residues. CDR1 and CDR2 (germline): SGHVS, FQNEAQ. The junction had 11 bases not matched to a gene; V was cut back by 2 bases and J by 5 bases.

The gene calls are TRBV4-2 and TRBJ2-5, with no clear D. The CDR3 is 15 amino acids. Trimming pared 0 bases from V and 4 bases from J, leaving 12 bases between. Per the germline V gene, CDR1 is LGHNA and CDR2 is YNFKEQ. CDR3 residues: CASSQEVFGRETQYF. The CDR3 DNA reads as TGTGCCAGCAGCCAAGAAGTCTTTGGGCGAGAGACCCAGTACTTC.

In DNA, the CDR3 is TGTGCCAGCAGCTTAGAGAGCGGGGGGGGTACACGGTCCTACGAGCAGTACTTC. It is translated as CASSLESGGGTRSYEQYF. The chain employs TRBV11-2 and TRBJ2-7, with TRBD2 matching 10 bases. This CDR3 region has 18 residues. Trimming at V came to 0 bases and at J to 1 base, leaving 9 bases not matched to a gene. Germline V gene lookup returns CDR1 SGHAT and CDR2 FQNNGV.

This clonotype was observed a single time. J is TRBJ2-3 and V is TRBV7-3, with 8 bases matching TRBD2. CDR3 length: 15 residues. Germline values: CDR1 SGHTA, CDR2 FQGTGA. Trimming at V came to 5 bases and at J to 2 bases, leaving 6 bases not matched to a gene. CDR3 in amino acids: CASSPVAGNTDTQYF. The DNA for the CDR3 is TGTGCCAGCAGCCCCGTAGCGGGAAACACAGATACGCAGTATTTT.

The chain employs TRBV11-2 and TRBJ2-4; 10 nucleotides align to TRBD2. Trimming cost V 5 bases and J 0 bases; bases outside gene matches: 19. Germline CDR1 SGHAT, CDR2 FQNNGV. The CDR3 sequence is 21 residues long. CDR3 DNA sequence: TGTGCCAGCAGCCCTAGACTAGCGGGCGCGCATGGGGGATTAGCCAAAAACATTCAGTACTTC. It codes for CASSPRLAGAHGGLAKNIQYF.

This clonotype was recorded many times. V gene TRBV12-3 or TRBV12-4 combines with J gene TRBJ1-2, with D hard to call. This CDR3 comprises 12 residues. The germline V and J ends were trimmed by 3 bases and 7 bases, with 9 bases remaining between them. For the CDR3, the DNA is TGTGCCAGCAGTTTTCGGTTGCTTGGCTACACCTTC. Its translation: CASSFRLLGYTF.

This chain connects TRBV5-1 to TRBJ2-7; no clear D gene. The CDR3 loop spans 15 amino acids. V was cut by 0 bases and J by 5 bases, with 15 bases left in between. CDR1 and CDR2 from the germline V gene are SGHRS and YFSETQ. CDR3 DNA: TGCGCCAGCAGCTTGGATCGATGGGGTTACGACGAGCAGTACTTC. This translates into CASSLDRWGYDEQYF.

The V and J genes are TRBV10-3 and TRBJ2-7, with D perhaps TRBD1 (6 bases). Germline V lookup: CDR1 ENHRY, CDR2 SYGVKD. The CDR3 consists of 14 residues. The V end was cut by 6 bases, the J end by 2 bases, with 14 bases between. DNA of the CDR3: TGTGCCATCAGCACCGGGACACGACCCTACGAGCAGTACTTC. Translated, it gives CAISTGTRPYEQYF.

The chain joins TRBV20-1 to TRBJ1-5; D ambiguous. There are 16 residues in the CDR3. Germline V gene lookup returns CDR1 DFQATT and CDR2 SNEGSKA (reference sequence). V shed 2 bases and J shed 1 base, with 15 bases lying between them. CDR3: CSARNSRMYSNQPQHF. In DNA form, the CDR3 reads TGCAGTGCTAGAAACAGTAGGATGTACAGCAATCAGCCCCAGCATTTT.